This record covers a single T cell receptor beta chain. Antigen unknown. The table came from immunoSEQ multiplex PCR; TCRdb's copy has only in-frame clones and leaves some out. The table has about 82,000 clones, approximately 86% seen once. After removal of 5 bases from V and 5 bases from J, the junction contained 7 bases not matched to a gene. The CDR3 totals 14 residues. Germline lookup yields CDR1 GTSNPN and CDR2 SVGIG (reference sequence). This sample stems from a study of OX40 agonist ivuxolimab in advanced cancers. Overall study context: Ivuxolimab is a fully human IgG2 antibody that activates OX40 (CD134). At 0.01 to 10 mg/kg, ivuxolimab was administered intravenously to patients every 2 weeks. Study results and limitations: No antigen was identified for the clonally expanded peripheral T cells.

The TCR comes from an adult with an advanced solid tumor such as melanoma, head and neck, liver or kidney cancer. The chain employs TRBV30 and TRBJ2-2; TRBD2 agrees at 8 bases. Sequenced here: CD4+ or CD8+ T cells sorted from blood, sampled in a trial of the OX40 agonist ivuxolimab. CDR3 in amino acids: CAWELAGRTGELFF. The CDR3 DNA sequence: TGTGCCTGGGAGTTAGCGGGGCGTACCGGGGAGCTGTTTTTT.